The T cell receptor (beta chain) under discussion was sequenced for a study of T cells in localized non-small cell lung cancer. Clones were read by immunoSEQ multiplex PCR, and TCRdb kept only the in-frame ones, dropping some. This sample carries around 26,000 clones, over 70% of them seen once, and the ten largest clones take 9.6%. Study outcomes and limitations: Adjacent lung had a median around 60 of the 100 largest tumor clones. Highest T cell clonality was seen in uninvolved adjacent lung, surpassing that measured in tumor.

The CDR3 extends over 14 amino acids. Trimming at V came to 5 bases and at J to 10 bases, leaving 5 bases not matched to a gene. Per the germline V gene, CDR1 is SNHLY and CDR2 is FYNNEI. A word on this clone: Its antigen remains unknown.

V is TRBV2 and J is TRBJ1-6; 10 bases map to TRBD1. The receptor was isolated from a man aged 35 to 69 with stage III squamous cell lung carcinoma. Material: peripheral blood, obtained before any cancer treatment. CDR3 residues: CASSKGQGTSPLHF. The CDR3 coding sequence is TGTGCCAGCAGTAAGGGACAGGGGACCTCACCCCTCCACTTT.